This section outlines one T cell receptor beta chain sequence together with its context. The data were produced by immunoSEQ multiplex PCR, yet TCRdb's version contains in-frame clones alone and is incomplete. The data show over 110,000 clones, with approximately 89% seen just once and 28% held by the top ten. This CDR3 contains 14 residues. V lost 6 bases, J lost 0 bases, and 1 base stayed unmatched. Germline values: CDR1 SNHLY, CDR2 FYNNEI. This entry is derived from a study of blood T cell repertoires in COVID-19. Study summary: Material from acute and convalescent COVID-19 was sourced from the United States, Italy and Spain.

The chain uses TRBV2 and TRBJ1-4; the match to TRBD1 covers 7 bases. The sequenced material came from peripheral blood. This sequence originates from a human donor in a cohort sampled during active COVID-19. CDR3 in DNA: TGTGCCAGCAGGGGACAGACAACTAATGAAAAACTGTTTTTT. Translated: CASRGQTTNEKLFF.